One sample yielded the 15 T cell receptor beta chains listed below, sequenced in a study of CXCR3-negative and CXCR3-positive naive CD8 T cells. TRB cDNA was prepared as libraries by UMI-labeled 5' RACE. TCRdb processed the 5' RACE reads again and assigns one entry to each CDR3 protein, with no DNA. The sample table sets out 3,000 to 5,000 distinct CDR3 sequences. The sample consisted of naive CXCR3- CD8+ T cells from blood. Stated subset: CD45RO-CCR7+CD27+CD95- naive CD8+ T cells lacking CXCR3 (TNR3-). Receptors were obtained from a human donor in good health. Some clones in this sample may be carry-over from other donors' samples.

J is TRBJ2-7 and V is TRBV27. Germline V gene data show CDR1 as MNHEY and CDR2 as SMNVEV (reference sequence). CDR3 size: 13 residues. The CDR3: CASSYQGGYEQYF.

The chain has TRBV7-9 and TRBJ2-4. Germline loops: CDR1 SEHNR, CDR2 FQNEAQ (reference sequence). The CDR3 loop spans 14 amino acids. CDR3 sequence reads: CASSLEIGKNIQYF. The full variable domain, completed using reference TRBV7-9 and TRBJ2-4, is DTGVSQNPRHKITKRGQNVTFRCDPISEHNRLYWYRQTLGQGPEFLTYFQNEAQLEKSRLLSDRFSAERPKGSFSTLEIQRTEQGDSAMYLCASSLEIGKNIQYFGAGTRLSVL.

Judged by frequency, this clonotype is medium-sized. The chain uses TRBV4-3 and TRBJ1-2. Per the germline V gene, CDR1 is LGHNA and CDR2 is YSLEER. The CDR3 consists of 19 residues. The CDR3 sequence is CASSQEGTADGPDLYGYTF.

The chain links TRBV29-1 to TRBJ1-1; there is no DNA to check the TCRdb D call of TRBD1. This CDR3 contains 11 residues. CDR1 and CDR2 from the germline V gene are SQVTM and ANQGSEA. The CDR3 loop reads CSVGAATEAFF.

The chain uses TRBV12-3 or TRBV12-4 and TRBJ1-2; the D call of TRBD1 rests on TCRdb alone, since no DNA is present to check it. The CDR3 has 13 residues. The CDR3 loop is CASSPGINYGYTF.

This clonotype shows up as medium-sized (0.01 to 0.1%) by frequency. The V gene is TRBV6-5, the J gene TRBJ2-1. Germline values: CDR1 MNHEY, CDR2 SVGAGI. This CDR3 has 16 residues. The CDR3: CASSYSEGSSYNEQFF.

The V and J genes are TRBV29-1 and TRBJ2-3; there is no DNA to check the TCRdb D call of TRBD1. CDR3 length equals 15 residues. Germline CDR1 reads SQVTM; CDR2 reads ANQGSEA. This CDR3 is CSVGTMWGPTDTQYF.

According to its frequency, this clonotype is medium-sized (0.01 to 0.1%). This chain uses TRBV28 with TRBJ2-5. Germline lookup yields CDR1 MDHEN and CDR2 SYDVKM. The CDR3 has 14 amino acids. This CDR3 reads CASSPRTDQETQYF.

This chain links TRBV7-3 with TRBJ2-1; TCRdb gives TRBD2 as the D gene, but with no DNA this cannot be confirmed. Germline assignment: CDR1 SGHTA and CDR2 FQGTGA. The CDR3 sequence is 17 residues long. CDR3 residues: CASSLTLKASGSNEQFF.

The rearrangement links TRBV29-1 to TRBJ2-7. Germline CDR1 reads SQVTM; CDR2 reads ANQGSEA. There are 12 residues in the CDR3. CDR3 amino acids: CSADGVSYEQYF.

The rearrangement uses TRBV2 and TRBJ2-1; absent DNA, TCRdb's TRBD2 call cannot be checked. The CDR3 contains 16 residues. CDR1 is SNHLY, CDR2 FYNNEI, per germline. CDR3 region: CASSEGLAGALDEQFF.

The V call is TRBV28, the J call TRBJ2-3. The CDR3 runs 13 residues. Germline assignment: CDR1 MDHEN and CDR2 SYDVKM. The CDR3: CASSLSYTDTQYF.

The chain combines TRBV5-4 with TRBJ2-2; TCRdb reports TRBD1, a call that lacks DNA to check it against. The length of the CDR3 is 16 residues. The V gene's germline CDR1 is SGHNT and CDR2 YYREEE (reference sequence). The CDR3: CASRASYGTNTGELFF.

The chain uses TRBV19 and TRBJ1-3. This CDR3 contains 11 residues. The germline gives CDR1 LNHDA, CDR2 SQIVND (reference sequence). The CDR3: CASSTGHNLYF.

Considering frequency, this clonotype is medium-sized (0.01 to 0.1%). This rearrangement joins TRBV29-1 to TRBJ2-5; absent DNA, TCRdb's TRBD2 call cannot be checked. From germline, CDR1 is SQVTM and CDR2 ANQGSEA. The CDR3 has 14 residues. CDR3 region: CSVVPGEGHETQYF.